This TCR beta chain was found in a study of cytomegalovirus exposure and HLA in healthy donors. Study results and caveats: TCR beta chains associated with HLA were, in a later analysis, more clonally expanded than equally common others.

Trimming removed 6 bases from V and 6 bases from J; junction bases left unmatched: 8. The CDR3 runs 13 residues. Germline values: CDR1 MNHEY, CDR2 SMNVEV (reference sequence). Of note for this clone: Its antigen remains unidentified.

Amplification used 60 Vbeta primers and 13 Jbeta primers. Sequencing used immunoSEQ multiplex PCR; TCRdb keeps in-frame clones, though not all of them. The repertoire holds some 190,000 clones, with about 86% as singletons. The rearrangement uses TRBV27 and TRBJ2-7; TRBD1 agrees at 7 bases. Specimen: PBMCs. The receptor was derived from a woman in her 30s in good health and CMV-seronegative. CDR3 residues: CASSLGTAFEQYF. The CDR3 region has the DNA TGTGCCAGCAGCCTCGGGACAGCCTTCGAGCAGTACTTC.